A single T cell receptor beta chain is shown here with its context. What this receptor recognizes is not known. The sequenced fragment ends 3 residues before the CDR3 boundary, so the rest is inferred from the germline J gene. Using the immunoSEQ assay, multiplex PCR amplified TCR beta CDR3 regions from an average of 1200 ng of genomic DNA per sample. The assay corrected primer bias using a complete synthetic TCR repertoire to establish an amplification baseline. The amplicons were sequenced on the Illumina platform. On the study's bioinformatics: Error correction of the sequences involved clustering with frequency ratios plus a modified nearest-neighbor algorithm, after which the sequences were analyzed in the immunoSEQ Analyzer using IMGT gene definitions. At each rarefaction depth, TCR richness and evenness were averaged across 20 rarefaction repeats, and samples with fewer sequences than that depth were excluded. V, D and J gene relative abundances were compared between groups with Wilcoxon rank sum tests, applying FDR correction. In the blinded duplicates, the intraclass correlation was about 95% for TCR richness and averaged around 78% across 65 to 85 gene segments. The source is immuneACCESS, and TCRdb retained only in-frame sequences with V and J called. Part of the clones is not carried over; for the studies checked, unresolved V genes explain less than half of this, and the remainder is unexplained. The DNA gave D and trimming, while V, J and clone size come from that table. The sample table gives about 36,000 clones. About 3.7% of the sample lies in the top ten.

Every participant had a single incident cervical HPV16 infection, and women with prevalent HPV16 infections were excluded. Cervical HPV DNA was detected by MY09/MY11 PCR and genotyped by dot-blot hybridization. Roughly 16 mL of heparinized blood were centrifuged, and the buffy coat was split into aliquots, frozen at -30 degrees C, and then kept at -80 degrees C. Genomic DNA was extracted from buffy coat specimens using QIAGEN kits. The data were taken from a study of T cells in women clearing cervical HPV infection (dated by TCRdb to 2017 to 2018). Study-wide context: Cases were about 25 women with histologically confirmed HPV16-related CIN3 or worse, including a couple of invasive cancers. The approximately 23 controls were women who cleared a single incident HPV16 infection within 12 months without developing precancer or cancer. Case blood was taken at the visit when the lesion was first identified, whereas control blood was taken when infection was no longer detected. For cases, the median interval between lesion detection and blood sampling was roughly 140 days, with an interquartile range of roughly 85 to 200 days. HLA typing was available for only a few women, so HLA type could not be excluded as a confounder. An exploratory proof-of-principle case-control study, nested within the Guanacaste HPV Natural History Study in Costa Rica, was conducted to compare TCR repertoires across cervical HPV16 outcomes. Cases and controls were matched on age within five years and on year of sample collection. Cases had a median age of approximately 35 years compared with 38 for controls, and baseline characteristics showed no significant differences between the groups. The parent cohort enrolled 8,500 to 11,000 women aged 18 or older in Guanacaste, Costa Rica, during about 1992 to 1994 and followed them for about 7 years. Five blinded duplicates per group were added as quality controls, giving 60 or so samples: approximately 50 participants and 10 replicates.

The germline V gene (reference sequence) provides CDR1 LGHDT and CDR2 YNNKEL. Inclusive of the bounding cysteine and phenylalanine, the CDR3 is 13 residues long. Of the CDR3's DNA, 30 bases were read; they are in frame from base 1. Relative to germline, V is 2 bases shorter and J is 6 bases shorter, with 10 bases between their ends. Results and caveats for the whole study, not just this receptor: Because T-cell numbers per sample were unknown, differences in richness could reflect varying T-cell content rather than repertoire biology. Lower TRBV6-7 relative abundance was observed in cases than in controls (around 0.1% versus 0.15%; Bonferroni P = 0.0008). The cross-sectional design could not show whether associations preceded infection or resulted from it; effector/memory subsets and HPV-specific T cells were not isolated. Random forest classifiers combining richness and V gene abundances distinguished cases from controls with an estimated AUC of about 0.79. TCR repertoire richness was significantly higher in CIN3+ cases than in controls across sequencing depths, while evenness did not differ.

This receptor was obtained from a woman aged 18-70 years with a cervical HPV16 infection that either progressed to CIN3+ or cleared (not recorded which). The rearranged chain carries TRBV3-1 (or the pseudogene TRBV3-2) and TRBJ1-1, with TRBD1 as a weak D call on 6 bases. Sequencing was carried out using blood buffy coat. The sequenced part of the CDR3 DNA is TGTGCCAGCAGCCAAAGACAGGTTTCTGAA. Its product reads: CASSQRQVSE. The whole CDR3 protein reads CASSQRQVSEAFF.